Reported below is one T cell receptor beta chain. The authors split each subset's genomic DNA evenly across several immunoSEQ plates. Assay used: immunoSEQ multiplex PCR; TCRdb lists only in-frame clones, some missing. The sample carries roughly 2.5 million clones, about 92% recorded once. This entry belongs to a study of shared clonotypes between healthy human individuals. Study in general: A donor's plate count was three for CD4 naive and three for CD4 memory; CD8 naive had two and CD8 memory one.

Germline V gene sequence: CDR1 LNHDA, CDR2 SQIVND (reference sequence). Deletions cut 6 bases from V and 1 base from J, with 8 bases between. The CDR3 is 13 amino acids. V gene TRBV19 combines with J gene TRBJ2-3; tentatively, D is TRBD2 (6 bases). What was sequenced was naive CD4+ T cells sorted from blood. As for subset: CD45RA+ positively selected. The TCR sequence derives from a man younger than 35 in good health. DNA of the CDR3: TGTGCCAGTAGAGAGCGGGGCACAGATACGCAGTATTTT. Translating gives CASRERGTDTQYF.